Below are 11 T cell receptor beta chains sequenced from a single sample in a study of neurological immune-mediated disorders. In TCRdb, the 5' RACE reads were re-called with MiXCR into one record per CDR3 protein. The sample contains approximately 52,000 distinct CDR3 sequences, about 3% of which appear only once. The sequenced material came from PBMCs. The receptors originated from a man aged 35 to 55 with multiple sclerosis.

At least ten counts were recorded for this clonotype. The V gene is TRBV7-9, the J gene TRBJ2-3; possible D gene TRBD2, 5 bases. Between the trimmed V and J ends, which lost 1 base and 3 bases, there was a span of 14 bases. In germline, CDR1 is SEHNR, CDR2 FQNEAQ (reference sequence). The CDR3 spans 16 residues. The DNA for the CDR3 is TGTGCCAGCAGCTTAGGCGAACTAGTTAAAACAGATACGCAGTATTTT. Amino acid sequence: CASSLGELVKTDTQYF. Variable domain in full (rest from reference TRBV7-9 and TRBJ2-3): DTGVSQNPRHKITKRGQNVTFRCDPISEHNRLYWYRQTLGQGPEFLTYFQNEAQLEKSRLLSDRFSAERPKGSFSTLEIQRTEQGDSAMYLCASSLGELVKTDTQYFGPGTRLTVL.

This clonotype showed up many times. This chain links TRBV29-1 with TRBJ2-7; TRBD1 matches 11 bases. This CDR3 is 13 amino acids long. From germline, CDR1 is SQVTM and CDR2 ANQGSEA. J gave up 5 bases and V 3 bases, and 3 bases lay outside the gene matches. CDR3 sequence: CSVDRTGGDEQYF. As DNA, the CDR3 is TGCAGCGTTGATCGGACAGGGGGCGACGAGCAGTACTTC.

This clonotype was counted between two and nine times. V is TRBV12-3 or TRBV12-4 and J is TRBJ2-1; 12 nucleotides agree with TRBD2. Unmatched junction bases numbered 9, after V lost 6 bases and J lost 9 bases. The CDR3 runs 15 residues. The CDR3, as DNA: TGTGCCAGCAGGCAGAGGGAACTAGCGGGGGGTGAGCAGTTCTTC. It codes for CASRQRELAGGEQFF.

This clonotype was recorded at least ten times. This chain uses TRBV7-3 with TRBJ2-7; D remains ambiguous. Trimming removed 4 bases from V and 5 bases from J, with 15 bases in between. The CDR3 runs to 14 residues. Germline CDR1 and CDR2: SGHTA and FQGTGA. The CDR3 region is CASSSPGSINEQYF. CDR3 in DNA: TGTGCCAGCAGCTCCCCCGGGTCGATTAACGAGCAGTACTTC.

This clonotype was observed a handful of times. The chain combines TRBV21-1 with TRBJ2-1; the table gives TRBD1 as D, unverified against the DNA. TRBV21-1 is given as a pseudogene. This CDR3 has 15 residues. The CDR3 DNA follows: TGTGCCAGCAGCAAAGAACAGGGGGCTTACAATGAGCAGTTCTTC. Protein sequence: CASSKEQGAYNEQFF.

This clonotype appeared many times. This chain links TRBV5-1 with TRBJ2-7, with 8 positions matching TRBD1. V was clipped by 2 bases and J by 6 bases; unmatched bases: 1. CDR3 length: 12 residues. CDR1 and CDR2 from the germline V gene are SGHRS and YFSETQ. The CDR3 DNA follows: TGCGCCAGCAGCTTAGACAGGGGCGAGCAGTACTTC. This encodes CASSLDRGEQYF.

This clonotype has at least ten counts. V usage is TRBV5-1 and J usage is TRBJ2-5, with 8 bases lining up with TRBD2. Trimming removed 0 bases from V and 4 bases from J; junction bases left unmatched: 5. Germline V gene data show CDR1 as SGHRS and CDR2 as YFSETQ. The CDR3 length is 15 residues. CDR3: CASSLGIAGLETQYF. CDR3 coding DNA: TGCGCCAGCAGCTTGGGAATAGCGGGGTTAGAGACCCAGTACTTC.

Many counts were recorded for this clonotype. The rearrangement joins TRBV5-1 to TRBJ2-1; 7 bases line up with TRBD1. The CDR3 length is 15 residues. The trim removed 4 bases at V and 6 bases at J, leaving 10 bases unmatched. Germline V CDR1 and CDR2: SGHRS, YFSETQ. The CDR3 DNA reads as TGCGCCAGCAGCCCAGAAGCAGGGACAGCCAATGAGCAGTTCTTC. The encoded protein is CASSPEAGTANEQFF.

The table lists this clonotype with many counts. The rearrangement joins TRBV20-1 to TRBJ1-2, with D perhaps TRBD1 (5 bases). The CDR3 is 14 amino acids. Germline CDR1 is DFQATT and CDR2 is SNEGSKA (reference sequence). The CDR3 sequence is CSSRGTDTHYGYTF. The DNA for the CDR3 is TGCAGCTCGAGAGGGACGGACACCCACTATGGCTACACCTTC.

This clonotype was seen at least ten times. V and J are TRBV6-5 and TRBJ1-2, with D perhaps matching TRBD1 (6 bases). V lost 2 bases, J lost 2 bases, and 12 bases lay in between. In germline, CDR1 is MNHEY, CDR2 SVGAGI. CDR3 length: 15 residues. CDR3 protein: CASSYNRELNYGYTF. DNA for the CDR3: TGTGCCAGCAGTTACAACAGGGAGCTCAACTATGGCTACACCTTC.

A note on this clonotype: Without the conserved terminal phenylalanine or tryptophan, this CDR3 likely stems from a read error. The chain links TRBV6-5 to TRBJ1-2, with D perhaps TRBD1 (6 bases). Germline V lookup: CDR1 MNHEY, CDR2 SVGAGI. This CDR3 is 12 amino acids long. V dropped 5 bases and J dropped 4 bases, with 8 bases sitting between them. CDR3 in amino acids: CASSKQGYGYTN. The DNA for the CDR3 is TGTGCCAGCAGTAAACAGGGCTATGGCTACACCAAC.